Below, 24 T cell receptor beta chains from the same sample are listed, as sequenced in a study of cytomegalovirus exposure and HLA in healthy donors. In the PCR, 60 Vbeta and 13 Jbeta primers were used. Sequencing was performed with immunoSEQ multiplex PCR; in TCRdb, only in-frame clones are kept and a portion is missing. Among 95,000 to 100,000 clones, 75% to 90% were seen once, and the ten largest hold approximately 4%. Sequenced input: PBMCs. The receptor source for this set is a man younger than 40 in good health and CMV-seronegative.

The chain joins TRBV5-1 to TRBJ1-6, with D possibly TRBD1 on 6 matching bases. V lost 0 bases and J lost 10, with 14 bases in between. Germline V gene lookup returns CDR1 SGHRS and CDR2 YFSETQ. The CDR3 is 15 amino acids. The CDR3 region has the DNA TGCGCCAGCAGCTTGGTGTTTGGGGGCTACTCACCCCTCCACTTT. Amino acids: CASSLVFGGYSPLHF. The entire variable domain, with the rest obtained from reference TRBV5-1 and TRBJ1-6, is as follows: KAGVTQTPRYLIKTRGQQVTLSCSPISGHRSVSWYQQTPGQGLQFLFEYFSETQRNKGNFPGRFSGRQFSNSRSEMNVSTLELGDSALYLCASSLVFGGYSPLHFGNGTRLTVT.

The chain carries TRBV7-5 and TRBJ2-3; the D call TRBD2 from the table was never checked on the DNA. TRBV7-5 is listed as a pseudogene. The CDR3 totals 17 residues. The CDR3 nucleotides read TGTGCCAGAAGCTTAGTAGCTCTGACGGGGTTGGCAGATACGCAGTATTTT. Translating it yields CARSLVALTGLADTQYF.

V is TRBV5-6 and J is TRBJ2-5, with 8 bases that match TRBD2. This CDR3 spans 15 amino acids. The V gene's germline CDR1 is SGHDT and CDR2 YYEEEE. V trimming: 0 bases; J trimming: 5 bases; junction bases outside the gene matches: 6. This CDR3 is CASSLAGGAFETQYF. As DNA, the CDR3 is TGTGCCAGCAGCTTGGCCGGGGGGGCCTTTGAGACCCAGTACTTC.

The chain has TRBV29-1 and TRBJ2-2; 7 bases fit TRBD2. This CDR3 is 16 amino acids long. V gave up 6 bases and J gave up 0 bases; unmatched junction bases: 10. Germline assignment: CDR1 SQVTM and CDR2 ANQGSEA. The CDR3 protein is CSVAGRGPANTGELFF. The CDR3 DNA reads as TGCAGCGTAGCTGGGAGGGGACCTGCGAACACCGGGGAGCTGTTTTTT.

V usage is TRBV18 and J usage is TRBJ1-1, with 9 bases aligning to TRBD1. With V trimmed by 2 bases and J by 4 bases, 5 bases remained unmatched. The germline V gene encodes CDR1 KGHSH and CDR2 LQKENI. The CDR3 loop spans 15 amino acids. CDR3 in amino acids: CASSPGTGLRTEAFF. The CDR3 coding sequence is TGTGCCAGCTCACCAGGGACAGGGTTACGCACTGAAGCTTTCTTT.

This clone has a handful of counts. The chain is built from TRBV13 and TRBJ2-7; D remains unclear. Trimming took off 1 base at V and 4 bases at J, with 5 bases between the two ends. This CDR3 spans 12 amino acids. Germline CDR1 and CDR2: PRHDT and FYEKMQ (reference sequence). This CDR3 is CASSLASYEQYF. The CDR3 bases are TGTGCCAGCAGCTTAGCGAGTTACGAGCAGTACTTC.

This clone was observed once. The rearrangement joins TRBV13 to TRBJ2-7; 10 nucleotides align to TRBD2. The CDR3 contains 15 residues. V lost 5 bases, J lost 1 base, and 5 bases stayed unmatched. Germline V lookup: CDR1 PRHDT, CDR2 FYEKMQ (reference sequence). The CDR3 sequence is CASSRKRGGSYEQYF. The CDR3 nucleotides are TGTGCCAGCAGCAGAAAGCGGGGGGGGTCCTACGAGCAGTACTTC.

CDR3 sequence: CASTHGRSDYGYTF. In DNA, the CDR3 is TGTGCCAGCACCCACGGGCGTAGCGACTATGGCTACACCTTC. This chain joins TRBV4-2 and TRBJ1-2; D gene unclear. V lost 7 bases, J lost 3 bases, and 15 bases lay in between. The CDR3 loop spans 14 amino acids. Germline V gene data show CDR1 as LGHNA and CDR2 as YNFKEQ.

The chain has TRBV11-1 and TRBJ2-7; D is unclear. Trimming removed 6 bases at V and 4 bases at J, with 10 bases between. Germline V gene lookup returns CDR1 SGHAT and CDR2 FQDESV (reference sequence). The CDR3 length is 12 residues. CDR3 coding DNA: TGTGCCAGCAGTTACGACTTGTACGAGCAGTACTTC. Its translation: CASSYDLYEQYF. The full variable domain, completed using reference TRBV11-1 and TRBJ2-7, is EAEVAQSPRYKITEKSQAVAFWCDPISGHATLYWYRQILGQGPELLVQFQDESVVDDSQLPKDRFSAERLKGVDSTLKIQPAELGDSAMYLCASSYDLYEQYFGPGTRLTVT.

The chain uses TRBV5-1 and TRBJ1-1, with 8 nucleotides matching TRBD1. Germline CDR1 reads SGHRS; CDR2 reads YFSETQ. J was trimmed by 7 bases and V by 6 bases; bases with no gene match: 11. CDR3 length: 14 amino acids. CDR3 nucleotides: TGCGCCAGCAACGAAGGGACAGGTCGGGTTGAAGCTTTCTTT. This translates into CASNEGTGRVEAFF.

This CDR3 is CASSYSSGAREKLFF. The DNA of the CDR3 is TGTGCCAGCAGTTACTCGAGTGGGGCTAGAGAAAAACTGTTTTTT. The chain couples TRBV6-5 to TRBJ1-4, with D possibly being TRBD1 (5 bases). This CDR3 has 15 residues. Germline values: CDR1 MNHEY, CDR2 SVGAGI. Trimming stripped 0 bases from V and 8 bases from J, with 13 bases between.

V and J are TRBV10-3 and TRBJ1-5, with 8 bases that match TRBD1. The CDR3 runs to 15 residues. V was pared by 2 bases and J by 6 bases, with 6 bases of the junction left unmatched. Germline CDR1 reads ENHRY; CDR2 reads SYGVKD. CDR3 DNA sequence: TGTGCCATCAGTGAGACAGGGGGGGCGTTTCAGCCCCAGCATTTT. Its protein product is CAISETGGAFQPQHF.

This sequence joins TRBV10-3 and TRBJ2-2, with 7 bases that match TRBD2. Germline loops: CDR1 ENHRY, CDR2 SYGVKD. The CDR3 has 15 amino acids. V lost 2 bases and J lost 2; bases outside the gene matches: 2. The CDR3 DNA reads as TGTGCCATCAGTGAGGGACTAGGCAACACCGGGGAGCTGTTTTTT. Its translation: CAISEGLGNTGELFF.

The V gene is TRBV7-9, the J gene TRBJ2-2; D gene ambiguous. The CDR3 sequence is 17 residues long. Per germline, CDR1 SEHNR and CDR2 FQNEAQ (reference sequence). V was shortened by 1 base and J by 1 base, with 13 bases between the two germline ends. The CDR3 loop is CASSLESFAENTGELFF. In nucleotides, the CDR3 is TGTGCCAGCAGCTTAGAGTCTTTTGCGGAGAACACCGGGGAGCTGTTTTTT.

The V gene is TRBV7-2, the J gene TRBJ1-5, with D perhaps matching TRBD1 (6 bases). The V gene lost 1 base and the J gene lost 7 bases, with 14 bases spanning the gap. This CDR3 is built from 15 residues. Germline V gene sequence: CDR1 SGHTA, CDR2 FQGNSA. CDR3 amino acids: CASSLGRGPGQPQHF. Here the CDR3 DNA reads TGTGCCAGCAGCTTAGGCAGGGGTCCAGGGCAGCCCCAGCATTTT.

A word on this clone: Sequence at one end of the junction differs from germline and may be a read error. The chain joins TRBV19 to TRBJ1-2; 7 bases match TRBD1. The CDR3 spans 14 residues. Per the germline V gene, CDR1 is LNHDA and CDR2 is SQIVND (reference sequence). For the CDR3, the DNA is TGTGCCAGTACTATAACCGGGACAGCCTATGGCTACACCTTC. As protein: CASTITGTAYGYTF.

This clone has more than one count but fewer than ten. The chain is built from TRBV2 and TRBJ2-3; TRBD1 matches at 7 bases. The CDR3 has 15 amino acids. J lost 0 bases, V lost 4 bases, and 4 bases had no gene match. The germline V gene encodes CDR1 SNHLY and CDR2 FYNNEI. Here the CDR3 DNA reads TGTGCCAGCAGTGGACAGGGCTCTAGCACAGATACGCAGTATTTT. Amino acid sequence: CASSGQGSSTDTQYF.

The chain combines TRBV7-2 with TRBJ1-4; D unclear. The CDR3 loop spans 15 amino acids. In germline, CDR1 is SGHTA, CDR2 FQGNSA. The V and J ends lost 7 bases and 8 bases respectively, with 20 bases between them. The CDR3 spells CASTLGREAWEKLFF. CDR3 coding DNA: TGTGCCAGCACTTTAGGGAGAGAGGCCTGGGAAAAACTGTTTTTT.

The rearrangement joins TRBV14 to TRBJ2-5; 8 bases are shared with TRBD1. CDR1 and CDR2 from the germline V gene are SGHDN and FVKESK. The length of the CDR3 is 15 residues. Trimming at V came to 5 bases and at J to 4 bases, leaving 9 bases not matched to a gene. As DNA, the CDR3 is TGTGCCAGCAGCGTGCGGACAGGGCGAGGAGAGACCCAGTACTTC. Amino acid sequence: CASSVRTGRGETQYF.

This clone came up once. The J gene is TRBJ2-7, the V gene TRBV9, with TRBD2 matching 8 bases. The CDR3 consists of 17 residues. The trim removed 0 bases at V and 4 bases at J, leaving 12 bases unmatched. Looked up from germline, CDR1 is SGDLS and CDR2 is YYNGEE. The CDR3 DNA reads as TGTGCCAGCAGCGTAGCCAGCGGGAGCTCCCCAGTGTACGAGCAGTACTTC. This translates into CASSVASGSSPVYEQYF.

This chain links TRBV10-3 with TRBJ1-1, with 8 bases matching TRBD1. V dropped 6 bases and J dropped 5; count of bases not matched to a gene: 11. Germline loops: CDR1 ENHRY, CDR2 SYGVKD. The CDR3 is 15 amino acids. The CDR3 loop is CAIRPAQGAGTEAFF. CDR3 bases: TGTGCCATCAGGCCAGCCCAGGGGGCAGGGACTGAAGCTTTCTTT.

V gene TRBV18 combines with J gene TRBJ2-7; tentatively, D is TRBD1 (6 bases). Germline V CDR1 and CDR2: KGHSH, LQKENI. V gave up 3 bases and J gave up 1 base, with 7 bases separating them. CDR3 length: 13 residues. Written as DNA, the CDR3 is TGTGCCAGCTCACCCGGACAGTCCTACGAGCAGTACTTC. Translation: CASSPGQSYEQYF.

This clone was picked up a small number of times. The CDR3 DNA is TGTGCCTGGGCATCGGGGGTGCGGTATACGCAGTATTTT. The encoded protein is CAWASGVRYTQYF. The chain uses TRBV30 and TRBJ2-3, with D maybe TRBD2 (6 bases). CDR1 is GTSNPN and CDR2 is SVGIG in the germline V gene (reference sequence). The CDR3 spans 13 residues. Trimming pared 5 bases from V and 7 bases from J, leaving 16 bases between.

J is TRBJ1-5 and V is TRBV4-1, with D possibly TRBD1 on 6 matching bases. The CDR3 is 15 residues long. The germline V gene encodes CDR1 MGHRA and CDR2 YSYEKL. V dropped 5 bases and J dropped 1 base, with 12 bases sitting between them. CDR3 coding DNA: TGCGCCAGCAGCACAGGGCTGAGGAGCAATCAGCCCCAGCATTTT. Amino acids: CASSTGLRSNQPQHF.